This passage covers 20 T cell receptor beta chains from one sample sequenced in a study of graft-versus-host responses after intestinal transplantation. The assay was immunoSEQ multiplex PCR, and TCRdb's table has in-frame clones only and misses some. The table lists more than 60,000 clones, around 90% of them singletons. Antigens for these TCRs are unknown. The source was unstimulated CD8+ T cells sorted from spleen or lymph node cells, collected before intestinal transplant. Receptor source: a human donor who received an intestinal transplant.

J is TRBJ1-1 and V is TRBV5-5, with D unclear. The CDR3 is 15 amino acids. From germline, CDR1 is SGHKS and CDR2 YYEKEE (reference sequence). V dropped 3 bases and J dropped 0 bases, with 12 bases sitting between them. The CDR3 DNA follows: TGTGCCAGCAGCTATACACAGAGAATGAACACTGAAGCTTTCTTT. Translation: CASSYTQRMNTEAFF.

The CDR3: CASAPGQGPYEQYF. The DNA for the CDR3 is TGTGCCAGTGCCCCGGGACAGGGGCCCTACGAGCAGTACTTC. The chain joins TRBV19 to TRBJ2-7, with 10 bases fitting TRBD1. The germline gives CDR1 LNHDA, CDR2 SQIVND (reference sequence). CDR3 size: 14 residues. V shed 8 bases and J 2 bases; nucleotides not matched to a gene: 6.

This chain joins TRBV2 and TRBJ2-3; 9 bases match TRBD1. The J segment lost 6 bases and the V segment lost 8 bases, leaving 6 bases of the junction unmatched. The CDR3 extends over 13 amino acids. The V gene's germline CDR1 is SNHLY and CDR2 FYNNEI. Here the CDR3 reads CASDRGGFDTQYF. The CDR3 nucleotides are TGTGCCAGCGACAGGGGGGGCTTTGATACGCAGTATTTT.

The chain uses TRBV6-6 and TRBJ1-1; maybe TRBD1 (6 bases). The CDR3 totals 16 residues. CDR1 is MNHNY and CDR2 is SVGAGI in the germline V gene (reference sequence). The V and J ends lost 0 bases and 7 bases respectively, with 18 bases between them. CDR3 region: CASSYSGGAIDGEAFF. In nucleotides, the CDR3 is TGTGCCAGCAGTTACTCGGGGGGGGCCATTGACGGTGAAGCTTTCTTT.

This chain uses TRBV13 with TRBJ2-5; D call uncertain. Trimming shortened V by 0 bases and J by 4 bases, and 9 bases separated the two germline ends. CDR1 and CDR2 from the germline V gene are PRHDT and FYEKMQ (reference sequence). The CDR3 is 14 amino acids. CDR3 region: CASSLGMVRETQYF. Written as DNA, the CDR3 is TGTGCCAGCAGCTTAGGTATGGTTAGAGAGACCCAGTACTTC.

The genes are TRBV4-1 and TRBJ1-2; D gene unclear. The CDR3 consists of 16 residues. Germline loops: CDR1 MGHRA, CDR2 YSYEKL. Trimming stripped 0 bases from V and 6 bases from J, with 17 bases between. The CDR3 DNA follows: TGCGCCAGCAGCCAAGAATCGTGGCAGAGAGAGGATGGCTACACCTTC. Translating it yields CASSQESWQREDGYTF.

The chain has TRBV7-9 and TRBJ2-4; the match to TRBD1 covers 8 bases. Germline V gives CDR1 SEHNR, CDR2 FQNEAQ (reference sequence). The CDR3 is 16 amino acids. The V gene end was trimmed by 4 bases and the J gene end by 1 base; junction bases not matched to a gene: 6. DNA for the CDR3: TGTGCCAGCAGCTCCCTACAGGGGGAGGCCAAAAACATTCAGTACTTC. Protein sequence: CASSSLQGEAKNIQYF.

This clone was seen once. This chain joins TRBV2 and TRBJ2-7, with D uncertain. V shed 5 bases and J shed 0 bases, with 8 bases lying between them. Germline CDR1 and CDR2: SNHLY and FYNNEI. CDR3 length equals 13 residues. The CDR3 nucleotides read TGTGCCAGCAGTCCAGGCCCCTCCTACGAGCAGTACTTC. Its protein is CASSPGPSYEQYF.

CDR3 sequence (DNA): TGTGCCAGCAGCCCGGGGGGCTCCTACAATGAGCAGTTCTTC. This codes for CASSPGGSYNEQFF. The rearrangement links TRBV9 to TRBJ2-1, with TRBD2 identical over 7 bases. CDR3 length: 14 amino acids. V gave up 4 bases and J gave up 0 bases; unmatched junction bases: 1. Germline V gene lookup returns CDR1 SGDLS and CDR2 YYNGEE.

The chain couples TRBV6-1 to TRBJ2-1; D not certain. With 6 bases removed from V and 3 bases from J, the gap between germline ends came to 6 bases. CDR3 size: 12 residues. Germline lookup yields CDR1 MNHNS and CDR2 SASEGT. CDR3: CASSPFYNEQFF. CDR3 nucleotides: TGTGCCAGCAGCCCTTTCTACAATGAGCAGTTCTTC.

This chain joins TRBV19 and TRBJ2-1; TRBD2 agrees at 8 bases. This CDR3 has 15 residues. Germline CDR1 reads LNHDA; CDR2 reads SQIVND (reference sequence). Trimming cost V 1 base and J 5 bases; bases outside gene matches: 4. CDR3 nucleotides: TGTGCCAGTAGTATAGTGAGCGGGGGAAACAATGAGCAGTTCTTC. Amino acid sequence: CASSIVSGGNNEQFF.

The chain couples TRBV9 to TRBJ2-7; 7 bases align to TRBD2. The length of the CDR3 is 14 residues. J gave up 0 bases and V 0 bases, and 0 bases lay outside the gene matches. Germline values: CDR1 SGDLS, CDR2 YYNGEE. This CDR3 is CASSVGDYSYEQYF. CDR3 nucleotides: TGTGCCAGCAGCGTAGGGGACTACTCCTACGAGCAGTACTTC.

The genes are TRBV7-8 and TRBJ1-1; TRBD1 agrees at 10 bases. Germline CDR1 SGHVS, CDR2 FQNEAQ. This CDR3 contains 17 residues. V shed 5 bases, J shed 4 bases, and the junction held 13 bases outside the gene matches. CDR3 bases: TGTGCCAGCAGCGCGGACACCGGGACAGGGGCCGGCACTGAAGCTTTCTTT. As protein: CASSADTGTGAGTEAFF.

The chain uses TRBV2 and TRBJ1-1, with 7 bases fitting TRBD1. The CDR3 extends over 13 amino acids. V dropped 8 bases and J dropped 7; count of bases not matched to a gene: 10. CDR1 is SNHLY, CDR2 FYNNEI, per germline. Here the CDR3 reads CASPKQGRSEAFF. The CDR3 coding sequence is TGTGCCAGCCCTAAACAGGGGAGGAGTGAAGCTTTCTTT.

J is TRBJ1-1 and V is TRBV6-1; no firm D call. This CDR3 has 15 amino acids. The V end was cut by 1 base, the J end by 1 base, with 10 bases between. Germline V lookup: CDR1 MNHNS, CDR2 SASEGT. DNA for the CDR3: TGTGCCAGCAGTGAAGGACTCCCTGGGAACACTGAAGCTTTCTTT. This translates into CASSEGLPGNTEAFF.

The chain combines TRBV9 with TRBJ2-7; D remains ambiguous. V was pared by 4 bases and J by 5 bases, with 16 bases between. The CDR3 sequence is 14 residues long. The germline V gene encodes CDR1 SGDLS and CDR2 YYNGEE. The DNA of the CDR3 is TGTGCCAGCAGCTCGAGCCCGGCAGGCAACGAGCAGTACTTC. Amino acid sequence: CASSSSPAGNEQYF.

This chain connects TRBV27 to TRBJ1-6, with TRBD1 matching over 8 bases. Germline CDR1 and CDR2: MNHEY and SMNVEV (reference sequence). This CDR3 region has 17 residues. V lost 5 bases and J lost 10; bases outside the gene matches: 16. The DNA of the CDR3 is TGTGCCAGCAGTGCATTCCAGGGGGCGCTTATAGGGTCACCCCTCCACTTT. This codes for CASSAFQGALIGSPLHF.

The chain recombines TRBV4-1 with TRBJ2-5; D gene uncertain. Germline CDR1 and CDR2: MGHRA and YSYEKL. V lost 0 bases and J 3 bases, leaving 11 bases between the germline ends. The length of the CDR3 is 15 residues. CDR3 protein: CASSQDVAGKETQYF. The CDR3 coding sequence is TGCGCCAGCAGCCAAGATGTGGCAGGCAAAGAGACCCAGTACTTC.

This rearrangement joins TRBV6-6 to TRBJ2-5; D might be TRBD1 (5 bases). Trimming removed 5 bases at V and 0 bases at J, with 10 bases between. The CDR3 is 14 residues long. CDR1 MNHNY and CDR2 SVGAGI come from the germline V gene (reference sequence). The CDR3 loop reads CASSGATDQETQYF. The CDR3 DNA sequence: TGTGCCAGCAGTGGGGCAACAGACCAAGAGACCCAGTACTTC.

The chain combines TRBV21-1 with TRBJ2-2; the D call in the table, TRBD1, was not verified against the DNA. TRBV21-1 constitutes a pseudogene. The CDR3 extends over 17 amino acids. CDR3 nucleotide sequence: TGTGCCAGCAGCAAAGCGCGGCAGGGGGGGAACACCGGGGAGCTGTTTTTT. Protein sequence: CASSKARQGGNTGELFF.